The 9 T cell receptor beta chains presented below share a single source sample, sequenced in a study of blood T cell repertoires in COVID-19. TCRdb keeps only in-frame clones here, not all; method: immunoSEQ multiplex PCR. Of about 92,000 clones listed, around 80% are singletons. The sample comprised peripheral blood. Source of these receptors: a woman aged 80 or over with active or convalescent COVID-19.

This clone was observed a few times. The V call is TRBV19, the J call TRBJ2-3; 7 positions agree with TRBD1. The length of the CDR3 is 14 residues. J gave up 0 bases and V 6 bases, and 3 bases lay outside the gene matches. Germline V lookup: CDR1 LNHDA, CDR2 SQIVND (reference sequence). CDR3 DNA: TGTGCCAGTAGCTGGGACAGAAGCACAGATACGCAGTATTTT. It is translated as CASSWDRSTDTQYF.

The gene calls are TRBV12-3 or TRBV12-4 and TRBJ2-1; 7 bases are a match to TRBD1. The CDR3 is 13 amino acids. Trimming at V came to 10 bases and at J to 7 bases, leaving 10 bases not matched to a gene. The CDR3 reads CATRRDSQNEQFF. CDR3 nucleotides: TGTGCCACCCGCCGGGACAGCCAGAATGAGCAGTTCTTC.

The chain uses TRBV9 and TRBJ2-7; 13 bases align to TRBD2. The CDR3 sequence is 16 residues long. Germline V gene sequence: CDR1 SGDLS, CDR2 YYNGEE. J was trimmed by 2 bases and V by 0 bases; bases with no gene match: 2. DNA for the CDR3: TGTGCCAGCAGCGTAGTGGGACTAGCGGGACCCTACGAGCAGTACTTC. This sequence encodes CASSVVGLAGPYEQYF.

The chain employs TRBV19 and TRBJ2-5; D might be TRBD2 (5 bases). CDR1 is LNHDA and CDR2 is SQIVND in the germline V gene (reference sequence). The CDR3 is 14 residues long. Deletions cut 1 base from V and 5 bases from J, with 11 bases between. DNA for the CDR3: TGTGCCAGTAGTATAGGAGGGTCCGGGGAGACCCAGTACTTC. Amino acids: CASSIGGSGETQYF.

The chain carries TRBV4-3 and TRBJ2-7, with TRBD2 matching over 15 bases. The V and J ends lost 2 bases and 6 bases, in that order; junction bases with no gene match: 8. The germline gives CDR1 LGHNA, CDR2 YSLEER. This CDR3 contains 17 residues. The CDR3 region is CASSQTWTSGGAFEQYF. DNA of the CDR3: TGCGCCAGCAGCCAAACCTGGACTAGCGGGGGGGCGTTCGAGCAGTACTTC.

In its sample, this clone was seen a few times. This sequence joins TRBV6-5 and TRBJ1-6; 7 nucleotides line up with TRBD1. V lost 0 bases to trimming and J lost 6 bases; unmatched junction nucleotides: 5. CDR3 length: 16 amino acids. Germline values: CDR1 MNHEY, CDR2 SVGAGI. In nucleotides, the CDR3 is TGTGCCAGCAGTTACTCGTTGGGACAGCCTAATTCACCCCTCCACTTT. The encoded protein is CASSYSLGQPNSPLHF.

V is TRBV19 and J is TRBJ1-4, with TRBD1 matching 9 bases. Germline CDR1 LNHDA, CDR2 SQIVND (reference sequence). The CDR3 contains 15 residues. Germline trimming cut 3 bases from V and 8 bases from J; bases unmatched to any gene: 7. CDR3 sequence reads: CASSILGQGGEKLFF. The CDR3 DNA reads TGTGCCAGTAGTATCCTGGGACAGGGAGGGGAAAAACTGTTTTTT.

The CDR3 region has the DNA TGCACCAGCAGCCAAGAGGAGCGGGGGGCCCTCTACGAGCAGTACTTC. Translated: CTSSQEERGALYEQYF. The chain combines TRBV1 with TRBJ2-7; the D segment call TRBD2 is taken from the table without a DNA check. TRBV1 is reported as a pseudogene. The length of the CDR3 is 16 residues.

The CDR3 region is CASSRTGDSGANVLTF. DNA for the CDR3: TGTGCCAGCAGCCGAACAGGGGACTCTGGGGCCAACGTCCTGACTTTC. The chain recombines TRBV7-3 with TRBJ2-6, with TRBD1 matching 7 bases. CDR3 size: 16 residues. V lost 5 bases, J lost 0 bases, and 4 bases stayed unmatched. Germline CDR1 and CDR2: SGHTA and FQGTGA.